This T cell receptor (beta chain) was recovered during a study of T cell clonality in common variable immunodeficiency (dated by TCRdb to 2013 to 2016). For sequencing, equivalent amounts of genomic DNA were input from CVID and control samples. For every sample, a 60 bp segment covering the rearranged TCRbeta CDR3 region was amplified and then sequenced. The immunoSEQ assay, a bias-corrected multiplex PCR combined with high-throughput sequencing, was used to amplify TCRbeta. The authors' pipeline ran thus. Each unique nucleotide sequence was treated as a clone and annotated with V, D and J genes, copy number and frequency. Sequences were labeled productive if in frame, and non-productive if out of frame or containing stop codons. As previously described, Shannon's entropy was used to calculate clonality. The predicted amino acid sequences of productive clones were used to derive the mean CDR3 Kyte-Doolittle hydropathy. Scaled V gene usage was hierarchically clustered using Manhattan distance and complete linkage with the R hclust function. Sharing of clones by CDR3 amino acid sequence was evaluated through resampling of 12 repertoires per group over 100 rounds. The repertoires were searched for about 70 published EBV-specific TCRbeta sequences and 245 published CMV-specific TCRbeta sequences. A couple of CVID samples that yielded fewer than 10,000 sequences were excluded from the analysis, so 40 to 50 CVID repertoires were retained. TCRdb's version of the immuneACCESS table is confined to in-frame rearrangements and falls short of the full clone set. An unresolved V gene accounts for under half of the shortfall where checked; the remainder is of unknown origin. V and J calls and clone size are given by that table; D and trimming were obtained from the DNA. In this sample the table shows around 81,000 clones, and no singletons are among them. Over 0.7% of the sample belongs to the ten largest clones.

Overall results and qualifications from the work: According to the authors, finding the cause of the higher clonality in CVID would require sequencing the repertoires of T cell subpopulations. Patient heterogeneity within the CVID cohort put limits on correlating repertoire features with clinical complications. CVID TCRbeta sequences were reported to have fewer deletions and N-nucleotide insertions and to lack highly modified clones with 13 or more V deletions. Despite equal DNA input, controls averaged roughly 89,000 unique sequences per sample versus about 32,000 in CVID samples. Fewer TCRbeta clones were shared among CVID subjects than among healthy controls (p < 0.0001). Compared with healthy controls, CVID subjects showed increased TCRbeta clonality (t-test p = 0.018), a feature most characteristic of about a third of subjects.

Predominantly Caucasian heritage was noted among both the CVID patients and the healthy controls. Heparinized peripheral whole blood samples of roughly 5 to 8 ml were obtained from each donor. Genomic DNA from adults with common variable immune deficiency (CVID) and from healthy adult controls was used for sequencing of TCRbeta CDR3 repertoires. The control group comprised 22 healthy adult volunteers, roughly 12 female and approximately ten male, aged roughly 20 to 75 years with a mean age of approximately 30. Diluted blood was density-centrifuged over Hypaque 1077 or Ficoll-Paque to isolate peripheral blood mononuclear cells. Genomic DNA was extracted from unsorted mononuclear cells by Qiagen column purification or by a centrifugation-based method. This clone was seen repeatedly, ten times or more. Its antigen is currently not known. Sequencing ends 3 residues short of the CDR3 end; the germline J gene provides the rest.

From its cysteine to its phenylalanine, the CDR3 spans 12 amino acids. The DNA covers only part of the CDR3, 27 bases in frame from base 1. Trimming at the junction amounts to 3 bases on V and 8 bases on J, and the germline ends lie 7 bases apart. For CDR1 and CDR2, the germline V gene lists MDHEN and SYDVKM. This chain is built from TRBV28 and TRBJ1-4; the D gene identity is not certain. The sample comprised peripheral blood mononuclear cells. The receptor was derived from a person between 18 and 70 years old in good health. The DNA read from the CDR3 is TGTGCCAGCAGTTTCGGACTGGAAAAA. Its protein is CASSFGLEK. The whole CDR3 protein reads CASSFGLEKLFF. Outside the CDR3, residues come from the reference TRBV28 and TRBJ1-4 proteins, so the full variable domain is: DVKVTQSSRYLVKRTGEKVFLECVQDMDHENMFWYRQDPGLGLRLIYFSYDVKMKEKGDIPEGYSVSREKKERFSLILESASTNQTSMYLCASSFGLEKLFFGSGTQLSVL.